The 23 T cell receptor beta chains listed next were all sequenced from one sample in a study of T cells after yellow fever vaccination. TCRdb recomputed calls from the 5' RACE reads with MiXCR, one row per CDR3 protein. The data hold fewer than 500,000 distinct CDR3 sequences, with about 19% observed a single time. The sequenced sample was PBMCs, obtained before the yellow fever booster vaccination. These receptors were obtained from a man aged 18 to 29 who received the YFV17D yellow fever vaccine.

This clonotype has more than one count but fewer than ten. The chain is built from TRBV9 and TRBJ2-5; TRBD2 agrees at 11 bases. V gave up 2 bases and J gave up 5 bases; unmatched junction bases: 5. Germline CDR1 SGDLS, CDR2 YYNGEE. CDR3 size: 15 residues. The CDR3 is CASSVTSGGWETQYF. Written as DNA, the CDR3 is TGTGCCAGCAGCGTTACTAGCGGGGGATGGGAGACCCAGTACTTC.

The V call is TRBV4-3, the J call TRBJ1-1; D is ambiguous. Germline lookup yields CDR1 LGHNA and CDR2 YSLEER. The CDR3 sequence is 14 residues long. Trimming removed 1 base at V and 1 base at J, with 7 bases between. The DNA of the CDR3 is TGCGCCAGCAGCCAAGTCAGCAGGAACACTGAAGCTTTCTTT. Protein: CASSQVSRNTEAFF.

The chain recombines TRBV6-6 with TRBJ2-1; D remains ambiguous. The V gene's germline CDR1 is MNHNY and CDR2 SVGAGI (reference sequence). This CDR3 is 14 amino acids long. V lost 0 bases, J lost 7 bases, and 10 bases lay in between. Here the CDR3 reads CASSYSVLRNEQFF. CDR3 nucleotides: TGTGCCAGCAGTTACTCGGTACTACGTAATGAGCAGTTCTTC.

This clonotype was observed a few times. The chain employs TRBV29-1 and TRBJ2-5; either TRBD1 or TRBD2 may fit D (5 bases each). With 6 bases removed from V and 3 bases from J, the gap between germline ends came to 17 bases. This CDR3 is built from 14 residues. Germline V gene lookup returns CDR1 SQVTM and CDR2 ANQGSEA. The CDR3 is CSVSRSGPKETQYF. The CDR3 DNA reads TGCAGCGTAAGCCGCTCGGGGCCTAAAGAGACCCAGTACTTC.

This clonotype was detected only a few times. The chain employs TRBV4-3 and TRBJ2-1; D gene unclear. The CDR3 runs to 14 residues. Germline CDR1 and CDR2: LGHNA and YSLEER. V gave up 5 bases and J gave up 6 bases, with 14 bases separating them. The CDR3: CASSKGSGLNEQFF. Here the CDR3 DNA reads TGCGCCAGCAGCAAAGGCTCGGGCCTCAATGAGCAGTTCTTC.

This clonotype was seen only once. The chain combines TRBV19 with TRBJ2-3, with 12 bases fitting TRBD2. This CDR3 spans 15 amino acids. The germline V gene encodes CDR1 LNHDA and CDR2 SQIVND (reference sequence). V lost 9 bases and J lost 6; bases outside the gene matches: 10. The CDR3 DNA follows: TGTGCCAGCGCCGGACTAGCGGGGCGGAGGGATACGCAGTATTTT. This codes for CASAGLAGRRDTQYF.

This clonotype has a count of ten or more. The chain combines TRBV7-9 with TRBJ1-5; perhaps TRBD1 as D (5 bases). This CDR3 is 14 amino acids long. CDR1 is SEHNR, CDR2 FQNEAQ, per germline (reference sequence). Deletions cut 3 bases from V and 0 bases from J, with 6 bases between. The CDR3 DNA sequence: TGTGCCAGCAGCTTGACAGATAGCAATCAGCCCCAGCATTTT. Translating it yields CASSLTDSNQPQHF.

V and J are TRBV5-1 and TRBJ2-7; no definite D call. Trimming pared 1 base from V and 0 bases from J, leaving 8 bases between. The CDR3 contains 14 residues. The germline gives CDR1 SGHRS, CDR2 YFSETQ. DNA for the CDR3: TGCGCCAGCAGCTTGCAGCTGGCCTCCTACGAGCAGTACTTC. This codes for CASSLQLASYEQYF.

The gene calls are TRBV20-1 and TRBJ2-2; 10 bases align to TRBD2. CDR1 and CDR2 from the germline V gene are DFQATT and SNEGSKA (reference sequence). The trim removed 6 bases at V and 4 bases at J, leaving 8 bases unmatched. The CDR3 length is 15 residues. The CDR3 sequence: CSAYSSGGGTGELFF. Written as DNA, the CDR3 is TGCAGTGCGTACTCTAGCGGGGGTGGCACCGGGGAGCTGTTTTTT.

The table lists this clonotype with a few counts. The chain couples TRBV6-2 or TRBV6-3 to TRBJ2-7; 8 bases are shared with TRBD1. The CDR3 is 15 residues long. Germline CDR1 reads MNHEY; CDR2 reads SVGEGT. Unmatched junction bases numbered 7, after V lost 6 bases and J lost 0 bases. This chain's CDR3 is CASRQPGTGSYEQYF. CDR3 nucleotide sequence: TGTGCCAGCAGACAACCCGGGACAGGCTCCTACGAGCAGTACTTC.

The chain uses TRBV5-1 and TRBJ2-1; 7 positions agree with TRBD2. Germline V CDR1 and CDR2: SGHRS, YFSETQ. V lost 4 bases and J lost 7; bases outside the gene matches: 14. There are 16 residues in the CDR3. Here the CDR3 DNA reads TGCGCCAGCAGCCTACCACGCGGGGGAGGCCTTAATGAGCAGTTCTTC. Protein: CASSLPRGGGLNEQFF.

This chain uses TRBV12-5 with TRBJ2-2; no clear D. This CDR3 is 13 amino acids long. Germline CDR1 reads LGHNT; CDR2 reads FRNRAP. V dropped 5 bases and J dropped 4 bases, with 8 bases sitting between them. The CDR3: CASGSLFTGELFF. The CDR3 DNA reads as TGTGCTAGTGGTAGCTTGTTCACCGGGGAGCTGTTTTTT.

The chain has TRBV11-2 and TRBJ2-5, with D possibly matching TRBD2 (7 bases). Germline V CDR1 and CDR2: SGHAT, FQNNGV. The CDR3 has 16 residues. V gave up 1 base and J gave up 4 bases, with 16 bases separating them. The CDR3 protein is CASSLAGGRLGETQYF. The DNA for the CDR3 is TGTGCCAGCAGCTTAGCGGGGGGCCGGCTAGGAGAGACCCAGTACTTC. The full variable domain, completed using reference TRBV11-2 and TRBJ2-5, is EAGVAQSPRYKIIEKRQSVAFWCNPISGHATLYWYQQILGQGPKLLIQFQNNGVVDDSQLPKDRFSAERLKGVDSTLKIQPAKLEDSAVYLCASSLAGGRLGETQYFGPGTRLLVL.

V gene TRBV4-3 combines with J gene TRBJ2-5, with TRBD2 matching 9 bases. V lost 3 bases to trimming and J lost 7 bases; unmatched junction nucleotides: 15. The length of the CDR3 is 17 residues. Germline assignment: CDR1 LGHNA and CDR2 YSLEER. CDR3 DNA: TGCGCCAGCAGCCACTCGGCTAGCGGGGCGGCTGGGGGGACCCAGTACTTC. This translates into CASSHSASGAAGGTQYF.

The chain couples TRBV18 to TRBJ2-1; D gene unclear. The ends were cut back, 2 bases at V and 7 bases at J, with 6 bases in the middle. CDR1 KGHSH and CDR2 LQKENI come from the germline V gene. CDR3 length: 12 amino acids. The CDR3 DNA reads TGTGCCAGCTCACCAATTAGGAATGAGCAGTTCTTC. Protein: CASSPIRNEQFF.

The chain joins TRBV20-1 to TRBJ1-6; D call uncertain. The CDR3 consists of 12 residues. The germline gives CDR1 DFQATT, CDR2 SNEGSKA (reference sequence). V shed 4 bases and J shed 9 bases, with 10 bases lying between them. The DNA for the CDR3 is TGCAGTGCTACGGACTCCGGTTCACCCCTCCACTTT. As protein: CSATDSGSPLHF.

V is TRBV7-9 and J is TRBJ2-4; 8 bases agree with TRBD1. The CDR3 totals 16 residues. V shed 5 bases, J shed 3 bases, and the junction held 9 bases outside the gene matches. Germline lookup yields CDR1 SEHNR and CDR2 FQNEAQ (reference sequence). CDR3 sequence reads: CASSLRTGLDKNIQYF. The CDR3 bases are TGTGCCAGCAGCCTAAGGACAGGGTTGGACAAAAACATTCAGTACTTC.

The chain has TRBV19 and TRBJ2-7, with D hard to call. Germline values: CDR1 LNHDA, CDR2 SQIVND (reference sequence). The CDR3 contains 15 residues. Trimming took 5 bases from V and 2 from J, leaving 16 bases between them. Written as DNA, the CDR3 is TGTGCCAGTAGTGTAGGACCGGCATGGCCCTACGAGCAGTACGTC. As protein: CASSVGPAWPYEQYV.

This clonotype was observed a few times. The chain links TRBV27 to TRBJ2-3, with 7 bases fitting TRBD2. V shed 7 bases, J shed 1 base, and the junction held 5 bases outside the gene matches. This CDR3 has 14 residues. Germline V lookup: CDR1 MNHEY, CDR2 SMNVEV (reference sequence). CDR3 loop: CASNRLAGTDTQYF. In DNA form, the CDR3 reads TGTGCCAGCAACCGACTAGCCGGCACAGATACGCAGTATTTT.

The chain combines TRBV7-3 with TRBJ2-2; possibly TRBD2 for D (5 bases). V lost 5 bases and J lost 4, with 11 bases in between. The CDR3 spans 14 residues. The germline CDR1 and CDR2 sequences are SGHTA and FQGTGA. Here the CDR3 reads CASSRPGSTGELFF. Here the CDR3 DNA reads TGTGCCAGCAGCCGGCCGGGGAGCACCGGGGAGCTGTTTTTT.

This chain links TRBV6-1 with TRBJ2-2, with a tentative D call TRBD1 (6 bases). The germline CDR1 and CDR2 sequences are MNHNS and SASEGT. Between the trimmed V and J ends, which lost 10 bases and 1 base, there was a span of 13 bases. This CDR3 has 14 amino acids. The CDR3 DNA reads TGTGCCAATTCCGACAGGCTGAACACCGGGGAGCTGTTTTTT. Protein sequence: CANSDRLNTGELFF.

This clonotype was observed a handful of times. The chain carries TRBV19 and TRBJ2-1; D gene ambiguous. This CDR3 region has 15 residues. The germline gives CDR1 LNHDA, CDR2 SQIVND (reference sequence). Trimming left V 1 base short and J 3 bases short, with 10 bases between. The CDR3 bases are TGTGCCAGTAGTATAGGATTGTCTCTCTACAATGAGCAGTTCTTC. Encoded protein: CASSIGLSLYNEQFF.

This clonotype was counted only a few times. The genes are TRBV24-1 and TRBJ2-1; tentative D call: TRBD2 (6 bases). The V and J ends lost 0 bases and 4 bases respectively, with 21 bases between them. Germline V gives CDR1 KGHDR, CDR2 SFDVKD. The CDR3 runs to 19 residues. CDR3 protein: CATSDLQNRAGIVYNEQFF. Written as DNA, the CDR3 is TGTGCCACCAGTGATTTGCAAAACCGTGCGGGGATCGTGTACAATGAGCAGTTCTTC.